Listed below are T cell receptor beta chains from one sample, sequenced in a study of T cell repertoires in ileal Crohn's disease. TCRdb keeps only in-frame clones here, not all; method: immunoSEQ multiplex PCR. This sample has fewer than 13,000 clones, with about four fifths found just once. The sequenced sample consisted of ileal tissue. All receptors come from an adult with Crohn's disease. The CDR3 runs from the conserved cysteine through the conserved F or W. D genes are given only for firm matches. Size values are once, few and many counts, or a class for expanded clones, and some rows have none.

j_call clone_size v_call d_call cdr3_nt cdr3_aa
TRBJ2-5 once TRBV5-6 TRBD1 TGTGCCAGCACCCCGGCAGGGGGAGAGACCCAGTACTTC CASTPAGGETQYF
TRBJ2-7 . TRBV5-1 TRBD1 TGCGCCAGCAGCCCGTCAGGACAGGGTAGCCACGAGCAGTACTTC CASSPSGQGSHEQYF
TRBJ1-1 . TRBV6-6 . TGTGCCAGCGAGAGTCGTAGCGAAGCTTTCTTT CASESRSEAFF
TRBJ2-7 . TRBV6-5 . TGTGCCAGCAGCCTGAACTCCGAGCAGTACTTC CASSLNSEQYF
TRBJ2-1 . TRBV5-1 TRBD1 TGCGCCAGCAGCTCGCCCATCGCAGGACAGGCTGAGCAGTTCTTC CASSSPIAGQAEQFF
TRBJ1-2 . TRBV30 TRBD1 TGTGCCTGGAGTGTACAGGGGGGCTATGGCTACACCTTC CAWSVQGGYGYTF
TRBJ2-2 few TRBV7-9 . TGTGCCAGCAGTCACGGACTGACCGGGGAGCTGTTTTTT CASSHGLTGELFF
TRBJ2-5 . TRBV5-1 . TGCGCCAGCAGCTTGGCGGGGGAGACCCAGTACTTC CASSLAGETQYF
TRBJ1-5 . TRBV4-1 . TGCGCCAGCAGCCAAGACGAGTTGTCAAATCAGCCCCAGCATTTT CASSQDELSNQPQHF
TRBJ2-5 . TRBV5-1 TRBD1 TGCGCCAGCAGCTTAGGGGGCCTAAGAACCCAGTACTTC CASSLGGLRTQYF
TRBJ2-2 . TRBV10-3 . TGTGCCATCACCGAGGGGGTGGCCGGGGAGCTGTTTTTT CAITEGVAGELFF
TRBJ1-5 . TRBV6-1 . TGTGCCAGCAGTGAAAGGCAGGGAGGCCTCAATCAGCCCCAGCATTTT CASSERQGGLNQPQHF
TRBJ2-7 . TRBV6-5 . TGTGCCAGCAGTTACGGCGGTTTGAGCGAGCAGTACTTC CASSYGGLSEQYF
TRBJ1-1 . TRBV5-6 . TGTGCCAGCAGCACCCTAGGGGGAGACACTGAAGCTTTCTTT CASSTLGGDTEAFF
TRBJ2-1 . TRBV5-1 TRBD1 TGCGCCAGCAGCCCACGACAGGGGGCGGGAGGTTCCTACAATGAGCAGTTCTTC CASSPRQGAGGSYNEQFF